The clone carrying this TCR beta chain was detected only a few times. The data are from a study of blood T cells in healthy people across ages. Germline CDR1 and CDR2: DFQATT and SNEGSKA (reference sequence). This CDR3 spans 15 amino acids. Unmatched junction bases numbered 4, after V lost 3 bases and J lost 0 bases. A second PCR of 7 to 11 cycles used a sample-barcoded 5' primer and a J-beta primer mix. Each of the samples gave a minimum of 2.5 million paired-end reads that contained CDR3. Each CDR3 protein is one row after TCRdb ran MiXCR on the 5' RACE reads. Of 800,000 to 1,000,000 distinct CDR3 sequences in the sample, 48% were seen once.

The receptor was derived from a man aged 30 to 45 in good health. Sequencing was done on a sample of blood. The chain recombines TRBV20-1 with TRBJ2-7, with TRBD2 identical over 11 bases. CDR3 DNA sequence: TGCAGTGCTAGTGCCCTAGCGGGGGGCTCCTACGAGCAGTACTTC. Protein: CSASALAGGSYEQYF.